These T cell receptor beta chains were read from a single sample in a study of OX40 agonist ivuxolimab in advanced cancers. Clones were sequenced by immunoSEQ multiplex PCR, and TCRdb holds only the in-frame ones, with some missing. The sample carries tens of thousands of clones, 80% to 90% recorded once. This material consisted of CD4+ or CD8+ T cells sorted from blood, taken in a trial of the OX40 agonist ivuxolimab. These receptors were collected from an adult with an advanced solid tumor such as melanoma, head and neck, liver or kidney cancer. CDR3s include the opening cysteine and the closing phenylalanine or tryptophan. Fields, in order: D gene, V gene, clone size, J gene, CDR3 protein, CDR3 DNA. The D gene is left open where the match is weak. Where a row states a size, it is once, few, many or the class of an expanded clone; other rows omit it.

-,TRBV15,-,TRBJ1-5,CATSRDLSNQPQHF,TGTGCCACCAGCAGAGATCTTAGCAATCAGCCCCAGCATTTT
TRBD1,TRBV18,-,TRBJ1-5,CASSPGTGGMRPQHF,TGTGCCAGCTCACCAGGGACAGGGGGCATGAGGCCCCAGCATTTT
-,TRBV15,once,TRBJ2-5,CATSRGGVGQETQYF,TGTGCCACCAGTCGAGGAGGGGTAGGGCAAGAGACCCAGTACTTC
-,TRBV7-2,-,TRBJ1-2,CASSPVGGYGYTF,TGTGCCAGCAGCCCCGTGGGGGGGTATGGCTACACCTTC
-,TRBV6-5,-,TRBJ1-2,CASSYRENYGYTF,TGTGCCAGCAGTTACAGGGAGAACTATGGCTACACCTTC
TRBD2,TRBV7-2,-,TRBJ2-5,CASSLGSGGQETQYF,TGTGCCAGCAGCTTAGGTTCGGGGGGCCAAGAGACCCAGTACTTC
-,TRBV2,-,TRBJ1-4,CASSKGQFATNEKLFF,TGTGCCAGCAGTAAGGGGCAGTTCGCAACTAATGAAAAACTGTTTTTT
-,TRBV5-4,-,TRBJ2-1,CASSWDNEQFF,TGTGCCAGCAGCTGGGACAATGAGCAGTTCTTC
-,TRBV10-1,-,TRBJ2-3,CASSVQRNTDTQYF,TGCGCCAGCAGTGTCCAGCGGAACACAGATACGCAGTATTTT
-,TRBV7-3,once,TRBJ1-1,CASSSRERGSTEAFF,TGTGCCAGCAGCTCCAGGGAGAGAGGGTCGACTGAAGCTTTCTTT
TRBD1,TRBV6-5,-,TRBJ1-4,CASSYTGVTNEKLFF,TGTGCCAGCAGTTACACAGGGGTAACTAATGAAAAACTGTTTTTT
-,TRBV29-1,-,TRBJ1-2,CSVNRGAGYGYTF,TGCAGCGTTAACAGAGGGGCGGGCTATGGCTACACCTTC
TRBD2,TRBV11-2,-,TRBJ2-5,CASSWTSGGALGETQYF,TGTGCCAGCAGCTGGACTAGCGGGGGGGCGTTGGGTGAGACCCAGTACTTC
TRBD1,TRBV27,-,TRBJ1-4,CASSLSEGQGNEKLFF,TGTGCCAGCAGTTTATCCGAGGGACAGGGTAATGAAAAACTGTTTTTT
TRBD2,TRBV11-2,-,TRBJ2-1,CASSSGLVLNEQFF,TGTGCCAGCAGCTCCGGACTAGTGTTGAATGAGCAGTTCTTC
-,TRBV27,-,TRBJ2-3,CASSLGRGDTQYF,TGTGCCAGCAGTTTAGGAAGGGGGGATACGCAGTATTTT
-,TRBV7-6,once,TRBJ2-2,CASSPLGAGELFF,TGTGCCAGCAGCCCCCTCGGGGCGGGGGAGCTGTTTTTT
-,TRBV6-1,-,TRBJ1-5,CASSLGPQYDQPQHF,TGTGCCAGCAGTCTCGGGCCCCAATACGATCAGCCCCAGCATTTT
-,TRBV10-1,-,TRBJ1-2,CASSIAGPGNGYTF,TGCGCCAGCAGCATCGCGGGGCCCGGGAATGGCTACACCTTC
TRBD1,TRBV5-1,-,TRBJ2-7,CASSLRTGSYEQYF,TGCGCCAGCAGCCTAAGGACAGGATCCTACGAGCAGTACTTC
-,TRBV2,-,TRBJ1-1,CASSPQGVSTEAFF,TGTGCCAGCAGTCCCCAGGGCGTGAGCACTGAAGCTTTCTTT
TRBD1,TRBV10-3,-,TRBJ2-1,CAISESYGTGNEQFF,TGTGCCATCAGTGAGTCTTACGGGACAGGGAATGAGCAGTTCTTC
TRBD1,TRBV6-6,-,TRBJ1-1,CASSSRVGQEEAFF,TGTGCCAGCAGTTCCAGGGTGGGACAGGAGGAAGCTTTCTTT
-,TRBV7-2,once,TRBJ2-5,CASSPQETQYF,TGTGCCAGCAGTCCTCAAGAGACCCAGTACTTC
-,TRBV6-5,-,TRBJ1-2,CASRPRQASYGYTF,TGTGCCAGCAGACCTCGACAGGCAAGCTATGGCTACACCTTC
-,TRBV28,-,TRBJ2-5,CASSLSETQYF,TGTGCCAGCAGTTTAAGTGAGACCCAGTACTTC
-,TRBV6-6,once,TRBJ2-3,CASRNFGTMNTDTQYF,TGTGCCAGCAGGAACTTCGGGACAATGAACACAGATACGCAGTATTTT
-,TRBV2,-,TRBJ1-3,CASNNRMISGNTIYF,TGTGCCAGCAATAATCGGATGATCTCTGGAAACACCATATATTTT
-,TRBV2,-,TRBJ2-2,CASRTGSSLTGELFF,TGTGCCAGCAGGACCGGGTCCTCACTCACCGGGGAGCTGTTTTTT